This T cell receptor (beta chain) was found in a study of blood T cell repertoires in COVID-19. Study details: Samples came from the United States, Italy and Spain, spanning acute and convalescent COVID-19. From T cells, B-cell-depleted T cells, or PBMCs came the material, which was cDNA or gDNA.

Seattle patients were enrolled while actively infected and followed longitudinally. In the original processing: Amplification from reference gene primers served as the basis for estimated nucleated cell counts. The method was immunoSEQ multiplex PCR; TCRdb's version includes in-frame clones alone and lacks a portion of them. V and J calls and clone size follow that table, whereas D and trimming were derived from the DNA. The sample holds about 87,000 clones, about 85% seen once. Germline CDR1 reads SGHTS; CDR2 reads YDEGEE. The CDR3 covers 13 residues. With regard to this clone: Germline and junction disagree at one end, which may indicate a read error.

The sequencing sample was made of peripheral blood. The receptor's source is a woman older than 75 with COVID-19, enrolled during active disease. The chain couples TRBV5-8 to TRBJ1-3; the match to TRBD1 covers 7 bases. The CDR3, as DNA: TGTGCCAGCAGCGACCGGACAGGCCGGAGGAGACATTTT. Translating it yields CASSDRTGRRRHF.